This T cell receptor (beta chain) was identified in a study of OX40 agonist ivuxolimab in advanced cancers. Whole-study context: Under the entry rules, prior anti-PD-1, anti-PD-L1 or anti-CTLA-4 therapy was allowed, and more than 35% had some. Study-wide results and caveats: Some nonresponders additionally presented with little normalized T-cell clonal expansion. Clonal expansion by week 6 occurred in CD4+ and CD8+ blood T cells (at 0.1 to 3.0 mg/kg).

Patients with a history of autoimmune disease or on systemic immunosuppression were excluded. Points on this clone: As yet, its antigen is unknown.

Trimming removed 5 bases at V and 8 bases at J, with 12 bases between. This CDR3 is built from 12 residues. Germline assignment: CDR1 MGHDK and CDR2 SYGVNS. The assay was immunoSEQ multiplex PCR, and TCRdb's table has in-frame clones only and misses some. The data contain tens of thousands of clones, around 84% of them seen just once; the ten biggest clones take up 5.5% to 7%. Sequenced here: CD4+ or CD8+ T cells sorted from blood, sampled in a trial of the OX40 agonist ivuxolimab. The chain has TRBV25-1 and TRBJ1-2; D not resolved. The sequence derives from an adult with an advanced solid tumor such as melanoma, head and neck, liver or kidney cancer. CDR3 protein: CASSPGVGGYTF. CDR3 coding DNA: TGTGCCAGCAGTCCTGGAGTAGGCGGCTACACCTTC.